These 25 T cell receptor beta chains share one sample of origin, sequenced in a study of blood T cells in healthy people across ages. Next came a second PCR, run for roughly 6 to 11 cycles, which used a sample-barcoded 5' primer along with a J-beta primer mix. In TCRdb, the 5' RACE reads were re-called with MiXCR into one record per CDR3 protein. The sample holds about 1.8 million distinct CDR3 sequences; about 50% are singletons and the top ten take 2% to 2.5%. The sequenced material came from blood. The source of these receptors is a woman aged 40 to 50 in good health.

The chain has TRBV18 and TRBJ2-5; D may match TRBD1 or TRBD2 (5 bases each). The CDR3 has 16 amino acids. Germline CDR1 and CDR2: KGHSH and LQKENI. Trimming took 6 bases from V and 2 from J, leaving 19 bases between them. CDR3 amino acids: CASSARGRIRQETQYF. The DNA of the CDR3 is TGTGCCAGCTCGGCGAGGGGACGGATTAGGCAAGAGACCCAGTACTTC.

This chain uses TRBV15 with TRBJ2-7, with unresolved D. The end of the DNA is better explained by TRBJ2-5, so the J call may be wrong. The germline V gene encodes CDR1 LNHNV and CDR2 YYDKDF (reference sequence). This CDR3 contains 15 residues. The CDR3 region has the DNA TGTGCCACCAGCAGAGATAAAGGATTGAAGACGACCCAGTACTTC. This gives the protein CATSRDKGLKTTQYF.

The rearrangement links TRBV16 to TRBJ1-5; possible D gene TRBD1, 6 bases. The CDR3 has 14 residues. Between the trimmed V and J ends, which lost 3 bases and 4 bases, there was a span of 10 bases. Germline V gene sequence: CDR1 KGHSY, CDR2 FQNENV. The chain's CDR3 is CASSHLQGNQPQHF. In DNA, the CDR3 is TGTGCCAGCAGCCACTTACAGGGAAATCAGCCCCAGCATTTT. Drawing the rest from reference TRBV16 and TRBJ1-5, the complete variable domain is GEEVAQTPKHLVRGEGQKAKLYCAPIKGHSYVFWYQQVLKNEFKFLISFQNENVFDETGMPKERFSAKCLPNSPCSLEIQATKLEDSAVYFCASSHLQGNQPQHFGDGTRLSIL.

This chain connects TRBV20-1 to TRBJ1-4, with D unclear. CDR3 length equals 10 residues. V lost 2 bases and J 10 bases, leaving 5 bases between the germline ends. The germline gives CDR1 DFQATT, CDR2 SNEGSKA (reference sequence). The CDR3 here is CSARSGKLFF. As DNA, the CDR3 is TGCAGTGCTAGAAGCGGAAAACTGTTTTTT.

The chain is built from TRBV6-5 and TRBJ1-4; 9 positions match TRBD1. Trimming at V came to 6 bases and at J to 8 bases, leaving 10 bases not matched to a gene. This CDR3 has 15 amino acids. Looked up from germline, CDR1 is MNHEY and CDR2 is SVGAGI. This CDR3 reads CASSRDGTGREKLFF. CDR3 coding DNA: TGTGCCAGCAGCCGCGACGGGACAGGGAGGGAAAAACTGTTTTTT.

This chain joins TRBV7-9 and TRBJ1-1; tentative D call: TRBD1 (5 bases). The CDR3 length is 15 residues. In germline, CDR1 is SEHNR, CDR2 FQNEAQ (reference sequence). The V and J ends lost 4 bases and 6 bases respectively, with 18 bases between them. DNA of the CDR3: TGTGCCAGCAGCTCCCGGGGGGGGATAGTCGCTGAAGCTTTCTTT. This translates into CASSSRGGIVAEAFF.

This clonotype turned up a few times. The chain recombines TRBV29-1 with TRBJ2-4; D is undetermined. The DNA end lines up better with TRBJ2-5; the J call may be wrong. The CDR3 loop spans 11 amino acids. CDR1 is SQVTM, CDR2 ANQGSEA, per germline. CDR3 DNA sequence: TGCAGCTGTGGGGTTCGGGAGACCCAGTACTTC. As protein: CSCGVRETQYF.

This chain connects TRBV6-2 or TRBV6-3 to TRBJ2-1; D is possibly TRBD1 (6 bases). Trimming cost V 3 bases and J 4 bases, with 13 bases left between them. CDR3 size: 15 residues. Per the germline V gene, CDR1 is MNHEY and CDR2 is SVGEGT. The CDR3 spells CASSYQGIRYNEQFF. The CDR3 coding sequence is TGTGCCAGCAGTTATCAGGGGATAAGGTACAATGAGCAGTTCTTC.

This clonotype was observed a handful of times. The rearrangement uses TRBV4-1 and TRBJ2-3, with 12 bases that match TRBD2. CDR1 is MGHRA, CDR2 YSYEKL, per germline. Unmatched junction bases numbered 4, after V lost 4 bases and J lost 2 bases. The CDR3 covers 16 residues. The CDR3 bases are TGCGCCAGCAGCCTCCGACTAGCGGGAGCCACAGATACGCAGTATTTT. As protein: CASSLRLAGATDTQYF.

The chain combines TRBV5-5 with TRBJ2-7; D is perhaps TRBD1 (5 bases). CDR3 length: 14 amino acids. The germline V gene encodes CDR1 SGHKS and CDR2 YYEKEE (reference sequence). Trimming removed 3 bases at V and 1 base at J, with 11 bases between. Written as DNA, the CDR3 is TGTGCCAGCAGCTGGGCGCCAGGGTCCTACGAGCAGTACTTC. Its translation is CASSWAPGSYEQYF.

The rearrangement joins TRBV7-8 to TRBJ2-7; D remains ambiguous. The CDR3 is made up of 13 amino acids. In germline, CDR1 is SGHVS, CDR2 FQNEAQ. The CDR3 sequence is CASRPESSYEQYF. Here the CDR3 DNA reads TGTGCTAGTAGACCAGAGAGCTCCTACGAGCAGTACTTC.

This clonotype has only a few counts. For the CDR3, the DNA is TGTGCCAGCAGCGTAGAAGCGGGGAGGAGCACAGATACGCAGTATTTT. Encoded protein: CASSVEAGRSTDTQYF. V is TRBV9 and J is TRBJ2-3; 7 bases are a match to TRBD2. CDR3 length equals 16 residues. The trim removed 0 bases at V and 0 bases at J, leaving 4 bases unmatched. Germline CDR1 and CDR2: SGDLS and YYNGEE. The complete variable domain, with remaining parts taken from reference TRBV9 and TRBJ2-3, reads DSGVTQTPKHLITATGQRVTLRCSPRSGDLSVYWYQQSLDQGLQFLIQYYNGEERAKGNILERFSAQQFPDLHSELNLSSLELGDSALYFCASSVEAGRSTDTQYFGPGTRLTVL.

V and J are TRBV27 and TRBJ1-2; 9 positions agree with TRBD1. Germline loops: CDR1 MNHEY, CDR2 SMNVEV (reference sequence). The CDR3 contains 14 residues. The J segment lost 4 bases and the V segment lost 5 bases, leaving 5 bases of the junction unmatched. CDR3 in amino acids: CASSPSTGGYGYTF. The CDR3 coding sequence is TGTGCCAGCAGTCCATCGACAGGGGGCTATGGCTACACCTTC.

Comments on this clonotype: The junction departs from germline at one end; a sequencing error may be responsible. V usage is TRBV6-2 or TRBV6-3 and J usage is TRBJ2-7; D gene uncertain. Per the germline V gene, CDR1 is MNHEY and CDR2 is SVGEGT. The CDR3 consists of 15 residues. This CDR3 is CASIYSPGRYNEQYF. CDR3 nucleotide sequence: TGTGCCAGCATTTACTCGCCGGGTCGGTACAATGAGCAGTACTTC.

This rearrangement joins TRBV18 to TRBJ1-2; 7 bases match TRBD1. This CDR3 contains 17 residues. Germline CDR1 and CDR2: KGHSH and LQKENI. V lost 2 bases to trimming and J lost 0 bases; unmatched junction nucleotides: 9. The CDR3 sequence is CASSPVGQSSSNYGYTF. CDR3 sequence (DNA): TGTGCCAGCTCACCAGTGGGACAGTCCTCATCTAACTATGGCTACACCTTC. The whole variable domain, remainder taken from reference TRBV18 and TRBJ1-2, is NAGVMQNPRHLVRRRGQEARLRCSPMKGHSHVYWYRQLPEEGLKFMVYLQKENIIDESGMPKERFSAEFPKEGPSILRIQQVVRGDSAAYFCASSPVGQSSSNYGYTFGSGTRLTVV.

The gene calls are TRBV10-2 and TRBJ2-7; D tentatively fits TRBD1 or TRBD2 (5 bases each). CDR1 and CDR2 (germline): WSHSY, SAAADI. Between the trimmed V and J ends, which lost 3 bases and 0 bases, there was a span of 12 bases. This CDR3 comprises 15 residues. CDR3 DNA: TGCGCCAGCAGTGACGGGGCATCTAACTCCTACGAGCAGTACTTC. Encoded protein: CASSDGASNSYEQYF.

The chain's CDR3 is CSASEGFEYEQYF. CDR3 in DNA: TGCAGTGCTAGCGAGGGGTTTGAATACGAGCAGTACTTC. The V call is TRBV20-1, the J call TRBJ2-7; possibly TRBD1 or TRBD2 for D (5 bases each). From germline, CDR1 is DFQATT and CDR2 SNEGSKA (reference sequence). This CDR3 is built from 13 residues. V dropped 3 bases and J dropped 4 bases, with 13 bases sitting between them.

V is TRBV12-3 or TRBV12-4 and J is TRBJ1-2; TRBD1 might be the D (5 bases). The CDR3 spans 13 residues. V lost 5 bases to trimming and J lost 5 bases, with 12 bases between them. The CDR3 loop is CASSGDGTYGYTF. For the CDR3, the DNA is TGTGCCAGCAGTGGGGACGGTACTTATGGCTACACCTTC.

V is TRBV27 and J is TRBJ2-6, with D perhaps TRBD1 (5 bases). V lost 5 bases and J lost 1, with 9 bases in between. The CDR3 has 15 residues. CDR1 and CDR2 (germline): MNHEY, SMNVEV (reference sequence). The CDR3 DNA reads TGTGCCAGCAGTACCTACAGGTCTGGGGCCAACGTCCTGACTTTC. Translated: CASSTYRSGANVLTF.

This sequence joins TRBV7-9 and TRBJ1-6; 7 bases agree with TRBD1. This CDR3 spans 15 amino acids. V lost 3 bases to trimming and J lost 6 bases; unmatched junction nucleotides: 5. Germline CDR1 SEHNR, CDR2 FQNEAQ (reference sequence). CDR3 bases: TGTGCCAGCAGCTTGGGGGACAGAGCTAATTCACCCCTCCACTTT. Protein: CASSLGDRANSPLHF.

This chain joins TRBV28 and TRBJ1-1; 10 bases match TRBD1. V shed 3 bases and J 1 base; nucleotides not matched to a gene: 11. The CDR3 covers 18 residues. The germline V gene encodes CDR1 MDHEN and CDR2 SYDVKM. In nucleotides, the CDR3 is TGTGCCAGCAGTTTGCCTCCCGGGACAGGGGTTCGGAACACTGAAGCTTTCTTT. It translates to CASSLPPGTGVRNTEAFF.

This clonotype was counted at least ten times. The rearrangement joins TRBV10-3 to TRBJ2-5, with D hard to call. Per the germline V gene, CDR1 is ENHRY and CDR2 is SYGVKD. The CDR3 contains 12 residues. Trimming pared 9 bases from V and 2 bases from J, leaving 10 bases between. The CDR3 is CAISPSQETQYF. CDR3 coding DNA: TGTGCCATTTCCCCCAGTCAAGAGACCCAGTACTTC.

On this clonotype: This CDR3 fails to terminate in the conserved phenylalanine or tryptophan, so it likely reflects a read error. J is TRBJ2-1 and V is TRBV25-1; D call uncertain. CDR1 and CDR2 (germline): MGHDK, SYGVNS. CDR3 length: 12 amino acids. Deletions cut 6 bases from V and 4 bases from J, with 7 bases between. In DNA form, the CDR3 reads TGTGCCAGCAGAGGCGATTACAATGAGCAGTTCTTA. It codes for CASRGDYNEQFL.

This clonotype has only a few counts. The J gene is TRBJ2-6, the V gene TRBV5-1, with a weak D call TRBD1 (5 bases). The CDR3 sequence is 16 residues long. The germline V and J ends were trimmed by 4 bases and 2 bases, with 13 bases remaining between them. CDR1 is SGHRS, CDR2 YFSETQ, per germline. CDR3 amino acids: CASSPDSRAGANVLTF. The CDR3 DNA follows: TGCGCCAGCAGCCCTGACAGTAGGGCTGGGGCCAACGTCCTGACTTTC.

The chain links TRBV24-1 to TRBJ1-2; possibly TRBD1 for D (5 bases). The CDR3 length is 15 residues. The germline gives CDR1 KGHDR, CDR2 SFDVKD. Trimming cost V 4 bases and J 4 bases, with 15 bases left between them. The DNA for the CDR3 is TGTGCCACCAGTGACCCCTCGGGGACTACCTATGGCTACACCTTC. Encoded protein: CATSDPSGTTYGYTF.